A single sample gave rise to the 19 T cell receptor beta chains below, sequenced in a study of identical twins. TCRdb reanalysed the 5' RACE reads using MiXCR and keeps one entry per CDR3 protein. The repertoire holds about 210,000 distinct CDR3 sequences, with roughly a tenth as singletons. Sequencing was done on a sample of memory (CD45RO+) T cells sorted from blood. The receptors originated from a woman aged 18-30 years in good health.

This clonotype was counted at least ten times. This chain links TRBV7-8 with TRBJ2-5, with D possibly being TRBD1 or TRBD2 (5 bases each). The germline gives CDR1 SGHVS, CDR2 FQNEAQ. The CDR3 sequence is 13 residues long. V lost 5 bases and J 5 bases, leaving 12 bases between the germline ends. Written as DNA, the CDR3 is TGTGCCAGCAGCGGATCCAGGGACGAGACCCAGTACTTC. As protein: CASSGSRDETQYF.

This clonotype has ten or more counts. This sequence joins TRBV6-5 and TRBJ1-5; D might be TRBD1 (6 bases). The V and J ends lost 0 bases and 1 base respectively, with 7 bases between them. Germline V gene lookup returns CDR1 MNHEY and CDR2 SVGAGI. The CDR3 is 15 residues long. CDR3 nucleotide sequence: TGTGCCAGCAGTTACTCGGACAGCAGCAATCAGCCCCAGCATTTT. This sequence encodes CASSYSDSSNQPQHF.

This clonotype appeared many times. V is TRBV20-1 and J is TRBJ2-5; no clear D gene. V was pared by 3 bases and J by 2 bases, with 10 bases between. CDR1 and CDR2 (germline): DFQATT, SNEGSKA (reference sequence). The CDR3 totals 13 residues. CDR3 amino acids: CSASQTVQETQYF. As DNA, the CDR3 is TGCAGTGCTAGCCAAACCGTTCAAGAGACCCAGTACTTC.

CDR3 sequence (DNA): TGTGCCACCAGTGATTTTAAGGCAGGGATGGGCACAGATACGCAGTATTTT. Its translation: CATSDFKAGMGTDTQYF. The chain links TRBV24-1 to TRBJ2-3; weak D call: TRBD1 (5 bases). There are 17 residues in the CDR3. From germline, CDR1 is KGHDR and CDR2 SFDVKD. V was pared by 1 base and J by 1 base, with 14 bases between.

This clonotype has ten or more counts. The gene calls are TRBV29-1 and TRBJ2-3, with 7 nucleotides matching TRBD1. The junction had 2 bases not matched to a gene; V was cut back by 4 bases and J by 4 bases. The CDR3 length is 12 residues. The germline V gene has CDR1 SQVTM and CDR2 ANQGSEA. The CDR3 nucleotides read TGCAGCGTTGTCAGGGGGTCAGATACGCAGTATTTT. Its protein product is CSVVRGSDTQYF.

The CDR3 DNA is TGTGCCACCAGTGATTTAGGGAGAGAGACCCAGTACTTC. This encodes CATSDLGRETQYF. The rearrangement joins TRBV24-1 to TRBJ2-5; D perhaps matches TRBD2 (5 bases). Germline V gene data show CDR1 as KGHDR and CDR2 as SFDVKD. V gave up 1 base and J gave up 4 bases, with 6 bases separating them. The CDR3 contains 13 residues.

The V gene is TRBV6-2 or TRBV6-3, the J gene TRBJ2-3, with 9 bases aligning to TRBD2. The CDR3 consists of 15 residues. With 0 bases clipped from V and 4 bases from J, the junction kept 2 bases outside the gene matches. Germline V lookup: CDR1 MNHEY, CDR2 SVGEGT. The CDR3, as DNA: TGTGCCAGCAGTTACTCGGCGGGGGGGTCAGATACGCAGTATTTT. It encodes CASSYSAGGSDTQYF.

The sample holds many counts of this clonotype. The chain joins TRBV6-1 to TRBJ2-5, with 10 bases matching TRBD2. The CDR3 has 16 residues. Germline-derived CDR1 and CDR2 are MNHNS and SASEGT. The J segment lost 1 base and the V segment lost 0 bases, leaving 2 bases of the junction unmatched. The CDR3 sequence: CASSEASGRTQETQYF. The CDR3 DNA follows: TGTGCCAGCAGTGAAGCTAGCGGGAGGACCCAAGAGACCCAGTACTTC.

This clonotype has only a few counts. This chain links TRBV11-1 with TRBJ2-1; D gene unclear. Germline CDR1 reads SGHAT; CDR2 reads FQDESV (reference sequence). V gave up 0 bases and J gave up 5 bases, with 14 bases separating them. This CDR3 has 16 amino acids. The CDR3 DNA sequence: TGTGCCAGCAGCTTAGCAGGCCTTGGCTGGGACAATGAGCAGTTCTTC. It codes for CASSLAGLGWDNEQFF.

This clonotype has ten or more counts. This rearrangement joins TRBV5-5 to TRBJ2-1; 8 bases are shared with TRBD2. Germline CDR1 SGHKS, CDR2 YYEKEE (reference sequence). J was trimmed by 4 bases and V by 0 bases; bases with no gene match: 3. CDR3 length: 15 residues. CDR3 bases: TGTGCCAGCAGCTTGGCGCCGGGAGGGTACAATGAGCAGTTCTTC. As protein: CASSLAPGGYNEQFF. Together with reference TRBV5-5 and TRBJ2-1, the CDR3 gives the full variable domain: DAGVTQSPTHLIKTRGQQVTLRCSPISGHKSVSWYQQVLGQGPQFIFQYYEKEERGRGNFPDRFSARQFPNYSSELNVNALLLGDSALYLCASSLAPGGYNEQFFGPGTRLTVL.

This clonotype was recorded many times. The chain is built from TRBV3-1 and TRBJ2-7, with D maybe TRBD1 (6 bases). This CDR3 is built from 12 residues. V shed 6 bases and J shed 3 bases, with 9 bases lying between them. Looked up from germline, CDR1 is LGHDT and CDR2 is YNNKEL (reference sequence). The chain's CDR3 is CASSQGFYEQYF. The CDR3 nucleotides read TGTGCCAGCAGTCAGGGGTTCTACGAGCAGTACTTC.

The V call is TRBV6-5, the J call TRBJ2-1; 13 positions match TRBD2. Trimming cost V 0 bases and J 5 bases; bases outside gene matches: 1. There are 16 residues in the CDR3. Germline V gene lookup returns CDR1 MNHEY and CDR2 SVGAGI. CDR3 nucleotide sequence: TGTGCCAGCAGTTACTCGGGACTAGCGGGAAACAATGAGCAGTTCTTC. Amino acid sequence: CASSYSGLAGNNEQFF.

In this sample, this clonotype turned up a few times. This chain joins TRBV2 and TRBJ2-4; TRBD1 agrees at 10 bases. The CDR3 sequence is 15 residues long. Unmatched junction bases numbered 3, after V lost 6 bases and J lost 1 base. Germline V gene lookup returns CDR1 SNHLY and CDR2 FYNNEI. The CDR3 region has the DNA TGTGCCAGCAGGACAGGGGGCGCGGCCAAAAACATTCAGTACTTC. Translation: CASRTGGAAKNIQYF.

V usage is TRBV6-5 and J usage is TRBJ2-1; 7 bases align to TRBD1. J gave up 4 bases and V 0 bases, and 12 bases lay outside the gene matches. CDR1 and CDR2 from the germline V gene are MNHEY and SVGAGI. The CDR3 loop spans 18 amino acids. The CDR3 nucleotides are TGTGCCAGCAGTTACTCCCCGCACCCGGGACAGCTTTACAATGAGCAGTTCTTC. This translates into CASSYSPHPGQLYNEQFF.

This clonotype occurred a few times. This chain uses TRBV6-1 with TRBJ2-1, with 8 bases lining up with TRBD1. This CDR3 contains 15 residues. V shed 6 bases and J 2 bases; nucleotides not matched to a gene: 6. The germline V gene encodes CDR1 MNHNS and CDR2 SASEGT. DNA for the CDR3: TGTGCCAGCAGCGCCCAGGGGGCGGCCTACAATGAGCAGTTCTTC. Its translation is CASSAQGAAYNEQFF.

The V and J genes are TRBV20-1 and TRBJ2-3; a possible D gene is TRBD1 (6 bases). Trimming cost V 6 bases and J 5 bases, with 15 bases left between them. CDR3 length: 13 amino acids. CDR1 is DFQATT, CDR2 SNEGSKA, per germline (reference sequence). This chain's CDR3 is CSALRGTGDTQYF. In DNA form, the CDR3 reads TGCAGTGCCCTGAGGGGGACGGGAGATACGCAGTATTTT.

This clonotype showed up just a few times. The chain couples TRBV20-1 to TRBJ1-1, with D possibly TRBD1 on 5 matching bases. CDR3 size: 13 residues. Germline values: CDR1 DFQATT, CDR2 SNEGSKA (reference sequence). V lost 1 base and J lost 4, with 10 bases in between. The CDR3 spells CSARGGAVTEAFF. CDR3 nucleotide sequence: TGCAGTGCTAGAGGGGGCGCGGTCACTGAAGCTTTCTTT.

This clonotype was detected only a few times. This sequence joins TRBV20-1 and TRBJ1-2; D is uncertain. V was shortened by 3 bases and J by 1 base, with 9 bases between the two germline ends. This CDR3 contains 13 residues. Germline V lookup: CDR1 DFQATT, CDR2 SNEGSKA (reference sequence). The CDR3 sequence: CSARYSNNYGYTF. As DNA, the CDR3 is TGCAGTGCTAGGTATAGCAATAACTATGGCTACACCTTC.

V is TRBV20-1 and J is TRBJ2-2; a weak D match, TRBD2 (6 bases). The CDR3 has 12 residues. Per the germline V gene, CDR1 is DFQATT and CDR2 is SNEGSKA (reference sequence). V was pared by 3 bases and J by 6 bases, with 8 bases between. The CDR3 sequence: CSASSGAGELFF. DNA for the CDR3: TGCAGTGCTAGTTCGGGGGCCGGGGAGCTGTTTTTT.